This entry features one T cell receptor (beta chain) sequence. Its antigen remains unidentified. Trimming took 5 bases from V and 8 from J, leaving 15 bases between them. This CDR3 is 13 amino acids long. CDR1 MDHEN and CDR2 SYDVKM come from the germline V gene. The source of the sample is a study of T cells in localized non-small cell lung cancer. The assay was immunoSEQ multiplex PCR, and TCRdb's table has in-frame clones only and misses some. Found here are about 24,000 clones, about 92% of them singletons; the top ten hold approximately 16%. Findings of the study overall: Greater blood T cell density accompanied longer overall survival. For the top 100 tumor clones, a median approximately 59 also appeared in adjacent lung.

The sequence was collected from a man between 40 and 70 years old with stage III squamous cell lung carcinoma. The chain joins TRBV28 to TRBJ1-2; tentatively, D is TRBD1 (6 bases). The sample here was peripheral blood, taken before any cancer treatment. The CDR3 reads CASSADSRRGYTF. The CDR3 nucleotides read TGTGCCAGCAGTGCGGACAGTCGAAGGGGCTACACCTTC.